This TCR beta chain was captured in a study of shared clonotypes between healthy human individuals. Assay execution proceeded at the deep level. Sequencing used immunoSEQ multiplex PCR; TCRdb keeps in-frame clones, though not all of them. In the table there are about 2.3 million clones, approximately 95% of which are singletons. Germline trimming cut 3 bases from V and 5 bases from J; bases unmatched to any gene: 9. Per germline, CDR1 KGHSH and CDR2 LQKENI. The CDR3 consists of 15 residues. The receptor's source is a man between 18 and 29 years old in good health. Some clones in this sample may be carry-over from other donors' samples. Sequencing used naive CD4+ T cells from PBMCs. Indicated subset: CD45RA+ positively selected. This rearrangement joins TRBV18 to TRBJ2-5, with 7 bases fitting TRBD1. The chain's CDR3 is CASSPKTGSKETQYF. The CDR3 coding sequence is TGTGCCAGCTCACCGAAGACAGGGTCGAAGGAGACCCAGTACTTC.